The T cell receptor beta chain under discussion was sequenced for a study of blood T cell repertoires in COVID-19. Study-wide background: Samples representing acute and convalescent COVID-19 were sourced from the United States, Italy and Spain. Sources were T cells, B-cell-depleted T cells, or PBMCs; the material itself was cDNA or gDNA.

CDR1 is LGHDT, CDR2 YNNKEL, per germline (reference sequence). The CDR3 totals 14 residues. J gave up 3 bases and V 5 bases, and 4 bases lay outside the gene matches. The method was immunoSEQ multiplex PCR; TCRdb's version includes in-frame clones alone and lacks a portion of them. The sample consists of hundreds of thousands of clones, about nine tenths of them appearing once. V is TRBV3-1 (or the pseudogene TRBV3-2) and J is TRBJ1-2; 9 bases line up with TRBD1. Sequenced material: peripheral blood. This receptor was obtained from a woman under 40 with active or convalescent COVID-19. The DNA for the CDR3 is TGTGCCAGCAGCTCGGACAGGGGATACTATGGCTACACCTTC. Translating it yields CASSSDRGYYGYTF.